This T cell receptor (beta chain) was captured in a study of shared clonotypes between healthy human individuals. For this clone: A far larger clone is one base from this, pointing to a likely read error.

Per germline, CDR1 SGHDT and CDR2 YYEEEE. The CDR3 is 16 amino acids. The table came from immunoSEQ multiplex PCR; TCRdb's copy has only in-frame clones and leaves some out. The table includes over 400,000 clones, more than 65% detected once. The clonotype comes from a woman in her thirties or forties in good health. Some clones in this sample may be carry-over from other donors' samples. The sample was PBMCs. The rearrangement joins TRBV5-6 to TRBJ2-2; tentatively, D is TRBD1 (5 bases). For the CDR3, the DNA is TGTACCAGCAGCCGCCTAACAGCCAGGGACACCGGGGAGCTGTTTTTT. This gives the protein CTSSRLTARDTGELFF.